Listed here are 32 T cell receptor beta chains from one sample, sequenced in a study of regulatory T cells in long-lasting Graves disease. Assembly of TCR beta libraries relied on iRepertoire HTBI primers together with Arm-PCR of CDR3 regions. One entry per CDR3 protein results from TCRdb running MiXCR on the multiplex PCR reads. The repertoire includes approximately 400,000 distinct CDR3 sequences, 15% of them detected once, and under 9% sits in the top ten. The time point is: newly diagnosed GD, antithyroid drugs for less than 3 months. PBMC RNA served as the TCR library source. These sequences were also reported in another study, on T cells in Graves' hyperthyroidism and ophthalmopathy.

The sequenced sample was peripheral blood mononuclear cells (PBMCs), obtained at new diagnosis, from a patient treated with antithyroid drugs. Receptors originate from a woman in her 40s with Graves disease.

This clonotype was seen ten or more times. The CDR3 here is CASSPTGGASEAFF. The CDR3 DNA sequence: TGTGCCAGCAGTCCAACAGGGGGCGCCTCTGAAGCTTTCTTT. V and J are TRBV12-3 or TRBV12-4 and TRBJ1-1; the match to TRBD1 covers 9 bases. Trimming removed 5 bases from V and 6 bases from J; junction bases left unmatched: 7. This CDR3 is built from 14 residues.

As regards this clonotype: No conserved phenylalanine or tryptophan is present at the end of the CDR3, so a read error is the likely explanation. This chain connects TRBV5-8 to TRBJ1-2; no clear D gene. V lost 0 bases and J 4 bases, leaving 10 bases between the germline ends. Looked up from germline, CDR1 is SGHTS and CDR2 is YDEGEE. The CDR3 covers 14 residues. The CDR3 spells CASSLGGTPYGYTS. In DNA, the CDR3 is TGTGCCAGCAGCTTGGGGGGAACCCCCTATGGCTACACCTCC.

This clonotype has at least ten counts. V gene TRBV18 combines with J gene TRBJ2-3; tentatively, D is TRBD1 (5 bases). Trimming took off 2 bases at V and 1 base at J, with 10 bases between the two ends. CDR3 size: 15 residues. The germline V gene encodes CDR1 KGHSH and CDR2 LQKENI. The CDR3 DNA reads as TGTGCCAGCTCACCAAGGGGATCTGGCACAGATACGCAGTATTTT. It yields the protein CASSPRGSGTDTQYF.

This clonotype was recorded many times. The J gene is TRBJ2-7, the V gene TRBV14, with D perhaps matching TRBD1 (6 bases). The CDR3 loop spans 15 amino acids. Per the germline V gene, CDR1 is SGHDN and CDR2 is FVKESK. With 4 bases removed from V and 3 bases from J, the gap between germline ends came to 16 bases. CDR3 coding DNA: TGTGCCAGCAGCCGGGGACACCTCAATTTCTACGAGCAGTACTTC. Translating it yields CASSRGHLNFYEQYF. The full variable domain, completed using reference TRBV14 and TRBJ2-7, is EAGVTQFPSHSVIEKGQTVTLRCDPISGHDNLYWYRRVMGKEIKFLLHFVKESKQDESGMPNNRFLAERTGGTYSTLKVQPAELEDSGVYFCASSRGHLNFYEQYFGPGTRLTVT.

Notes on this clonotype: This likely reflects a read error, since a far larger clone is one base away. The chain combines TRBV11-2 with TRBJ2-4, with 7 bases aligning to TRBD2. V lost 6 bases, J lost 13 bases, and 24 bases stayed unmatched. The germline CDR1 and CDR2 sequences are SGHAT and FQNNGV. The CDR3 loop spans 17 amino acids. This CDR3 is CASSSPLSGLAYNEQYF. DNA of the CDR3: TGTGCCAGCAGTTCCCCTCTTAGCGGGTTAGCCTACAATGAGCAGTACTTC.

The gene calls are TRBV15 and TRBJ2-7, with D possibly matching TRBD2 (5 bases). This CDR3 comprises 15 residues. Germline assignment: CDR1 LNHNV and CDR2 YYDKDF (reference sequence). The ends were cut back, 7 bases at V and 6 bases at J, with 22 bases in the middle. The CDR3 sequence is CATKNTTRSGGEQYF. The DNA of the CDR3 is TGTGCCACCAAAAACACCACTAGGTCGGGCGGCGAGCAGTACTTC.

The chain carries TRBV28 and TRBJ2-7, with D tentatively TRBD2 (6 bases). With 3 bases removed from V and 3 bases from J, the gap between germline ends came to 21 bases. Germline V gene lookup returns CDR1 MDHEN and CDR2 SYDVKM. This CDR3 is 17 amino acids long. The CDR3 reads CASSFRGGSGVSYEQYF. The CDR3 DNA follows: TGTGCCAGCAGTTTTAGGGGCGGGTCGGGGGTTAGCTACGAGCAGTACTTC.

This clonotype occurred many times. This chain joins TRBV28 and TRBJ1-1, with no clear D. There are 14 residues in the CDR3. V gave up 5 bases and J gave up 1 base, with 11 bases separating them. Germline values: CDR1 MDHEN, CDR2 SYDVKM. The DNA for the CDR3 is TGTGCCAGCAGTACCCCGGGGAGGAACACTGAAGCTTTCTTT. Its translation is CASSTPGRNTEAFF.

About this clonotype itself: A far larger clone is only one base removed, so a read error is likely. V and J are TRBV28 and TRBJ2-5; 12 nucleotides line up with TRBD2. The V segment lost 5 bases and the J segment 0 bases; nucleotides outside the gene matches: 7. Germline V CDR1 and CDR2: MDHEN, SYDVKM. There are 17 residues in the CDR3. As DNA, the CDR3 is TGTGCCAGCAGTAGGTCTAGCGGGAGGGCTGACCAAGAGACCCAGTACTTC. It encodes CASSRSSGRADQETQYF.

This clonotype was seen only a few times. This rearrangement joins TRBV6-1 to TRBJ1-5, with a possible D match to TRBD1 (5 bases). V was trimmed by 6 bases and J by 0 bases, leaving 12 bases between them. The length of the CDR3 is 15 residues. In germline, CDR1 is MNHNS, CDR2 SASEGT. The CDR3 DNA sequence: TGTGCCAGCAGAAGGGGAGGGCATAGCAATCAGCCCCAGCATTTT. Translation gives CASRRGGHSNQPQHF.

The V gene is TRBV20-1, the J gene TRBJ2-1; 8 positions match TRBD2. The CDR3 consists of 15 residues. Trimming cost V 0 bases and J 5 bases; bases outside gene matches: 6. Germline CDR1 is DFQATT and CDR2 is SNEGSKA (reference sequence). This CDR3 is CSARDFGGGNNEQFF. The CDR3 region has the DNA TGCAGTGCTAGAGATTTCGGGGGGGGAAACAATGAGCAGTTCTTC.

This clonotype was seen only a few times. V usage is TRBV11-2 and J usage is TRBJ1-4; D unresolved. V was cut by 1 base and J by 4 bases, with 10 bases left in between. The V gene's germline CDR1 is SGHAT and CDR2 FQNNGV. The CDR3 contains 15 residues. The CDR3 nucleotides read TGTGCCAGCAGCTTAGCTCCTCCGGGTAATGAAAAACTGTTTTTT. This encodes CASSLAPPGNEKLFF.

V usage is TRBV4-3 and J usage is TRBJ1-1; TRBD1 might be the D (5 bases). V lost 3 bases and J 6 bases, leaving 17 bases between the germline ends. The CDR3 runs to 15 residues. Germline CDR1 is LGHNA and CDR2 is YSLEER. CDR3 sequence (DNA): TGCGCCAGCAGCCAGGATATCACAGGCTTCTCTGAAGCTTTCTTT. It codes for CASSQDITGFSEAFF.

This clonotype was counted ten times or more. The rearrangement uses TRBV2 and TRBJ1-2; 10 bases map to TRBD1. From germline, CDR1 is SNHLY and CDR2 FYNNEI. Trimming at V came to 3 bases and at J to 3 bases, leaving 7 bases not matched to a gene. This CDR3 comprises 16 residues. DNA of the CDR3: TGTGCCAGCAGTGACCCGGGACAGGGGAGGTACTATGGCTACACCTTC. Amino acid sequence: CASSDPGQGRYYGYTF.

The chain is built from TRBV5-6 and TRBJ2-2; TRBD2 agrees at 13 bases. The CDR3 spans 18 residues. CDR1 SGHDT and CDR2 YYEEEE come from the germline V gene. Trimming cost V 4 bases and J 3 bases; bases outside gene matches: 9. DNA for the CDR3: TGTGCCAGCAGCAGAAAACTAGCGGGAGGGCCAGACACCGGGGAGCTGTTTTTT. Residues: CASSRKLAGGPDTGELFF.

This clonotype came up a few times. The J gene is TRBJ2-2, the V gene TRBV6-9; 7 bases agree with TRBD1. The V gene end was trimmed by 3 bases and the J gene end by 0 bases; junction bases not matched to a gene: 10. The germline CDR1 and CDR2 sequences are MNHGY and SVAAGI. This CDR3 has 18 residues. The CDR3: CASSYGAPGQTNTGELFF. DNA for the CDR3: TGTGCCAGCAGTTACGGGGCTCCGGGACAGACGAACACCGGGGAGCTGTTTTTT.

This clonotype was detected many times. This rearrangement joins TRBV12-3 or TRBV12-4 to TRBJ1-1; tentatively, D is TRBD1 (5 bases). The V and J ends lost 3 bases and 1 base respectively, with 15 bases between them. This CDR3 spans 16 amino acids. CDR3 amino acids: CASSFGVGGANTEAFF. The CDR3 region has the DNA TGTGCCAGCAGTTTCGGGGTGGGAGGGGCGAACACTGAAGCTTTCTTT.

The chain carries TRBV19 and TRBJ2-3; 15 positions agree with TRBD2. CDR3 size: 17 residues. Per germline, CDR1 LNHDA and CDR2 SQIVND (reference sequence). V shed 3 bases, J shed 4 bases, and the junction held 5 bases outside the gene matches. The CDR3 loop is CASSMGLAGGPADTQYF. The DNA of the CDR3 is TGTGCCAGTAGTATGGGACTAGCGGGAGGTCCTGCAGATACGCAGTATTTT.

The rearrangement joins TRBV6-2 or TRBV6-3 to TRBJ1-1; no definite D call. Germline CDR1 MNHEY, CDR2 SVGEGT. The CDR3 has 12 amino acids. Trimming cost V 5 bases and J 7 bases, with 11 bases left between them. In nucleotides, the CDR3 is TGTGCCAGCAGTGAAAGCAGGAATGAAGCTTTCTTT. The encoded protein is CASSESRNEAFF.

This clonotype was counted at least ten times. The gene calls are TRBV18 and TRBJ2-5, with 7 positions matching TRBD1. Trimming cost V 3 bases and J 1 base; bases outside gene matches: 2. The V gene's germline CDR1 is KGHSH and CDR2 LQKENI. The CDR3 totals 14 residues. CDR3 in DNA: TGTGCCAGCTCACCTGGGACAGCCCAAGAGACCCAGTACTTC. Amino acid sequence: CASSPGTAQETQYF.

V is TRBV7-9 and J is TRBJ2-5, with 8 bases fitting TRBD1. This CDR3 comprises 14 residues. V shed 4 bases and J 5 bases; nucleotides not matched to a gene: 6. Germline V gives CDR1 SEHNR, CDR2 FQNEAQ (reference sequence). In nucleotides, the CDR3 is TGTGCCAGCAGCTACGGACAGGGTAGCGAGACCCAGTACTTC. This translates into CASSYGQGSETQYF.

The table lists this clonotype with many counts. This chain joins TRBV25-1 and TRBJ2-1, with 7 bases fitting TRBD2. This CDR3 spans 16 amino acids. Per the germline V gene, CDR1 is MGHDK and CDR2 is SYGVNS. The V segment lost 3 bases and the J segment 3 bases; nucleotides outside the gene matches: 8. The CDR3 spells CASSDLGAGDYNEQFF. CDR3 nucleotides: TGTGCCAGCAGTGACCTTGGGGCGGGAGACTACAATGAGCAGTTCTTC.

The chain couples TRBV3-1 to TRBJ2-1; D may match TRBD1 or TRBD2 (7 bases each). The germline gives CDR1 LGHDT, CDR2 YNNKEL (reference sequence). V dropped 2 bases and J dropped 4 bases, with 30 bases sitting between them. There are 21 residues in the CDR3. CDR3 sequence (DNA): TGTGCCAGCAGCCAATACCTCCAGGGGGTTTTGGGGGAGGGCTCGTACAATGAGCAGTTCTTC. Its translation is CASSQYLQGVLGEGSYNEQFF.

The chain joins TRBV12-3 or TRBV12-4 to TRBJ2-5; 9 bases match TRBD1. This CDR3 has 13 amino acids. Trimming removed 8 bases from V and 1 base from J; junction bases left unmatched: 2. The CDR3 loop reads CASLGQGQETQYF. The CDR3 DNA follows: TGTGCCAGCTTGGGACAGGGCCAAGAGACCCAGTACTTC.

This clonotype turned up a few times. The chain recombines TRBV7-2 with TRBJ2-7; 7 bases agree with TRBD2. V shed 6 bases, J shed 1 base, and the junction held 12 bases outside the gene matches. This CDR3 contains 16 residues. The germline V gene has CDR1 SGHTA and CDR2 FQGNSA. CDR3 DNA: TGTGCCAGCAGTCCCAAAGGAGGGAGGGGATCCTACGAGCAGTACTTC. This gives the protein CASSPKGGRGSYEQYF.

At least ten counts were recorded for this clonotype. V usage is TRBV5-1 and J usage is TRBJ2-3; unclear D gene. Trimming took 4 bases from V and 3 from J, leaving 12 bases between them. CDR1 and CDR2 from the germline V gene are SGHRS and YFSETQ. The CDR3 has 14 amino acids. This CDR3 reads CASSAQSSTDTQYF. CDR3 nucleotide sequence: TGCGCCAGCAGCGCCCAATCCTCTACAGATACGCAGTATTTT.

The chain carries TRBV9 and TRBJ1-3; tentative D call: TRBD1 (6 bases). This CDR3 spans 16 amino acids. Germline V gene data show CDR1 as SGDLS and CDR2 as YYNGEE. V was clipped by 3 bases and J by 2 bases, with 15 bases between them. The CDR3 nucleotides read TGTGCCAGCAGCGGAAGAAACAGGGTCCCTGGAAACACCATATATTTT. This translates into CASSGRNRVPGNTIYF. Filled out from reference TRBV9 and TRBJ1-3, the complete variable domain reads DSGVTQTPKHLITATGQRVTLRCSPRSGDLSVYWYQQSLDQGLQFLIQYYNGEERAKGNILERFSAQQFPDLHSELNLSSLELGDSALYFCASSGRNRVPGNTIYFGEGSWLTVV.

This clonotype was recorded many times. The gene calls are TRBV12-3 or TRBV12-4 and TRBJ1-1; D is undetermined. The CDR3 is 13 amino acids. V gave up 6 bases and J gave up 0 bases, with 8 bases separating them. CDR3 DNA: TGTGCCAGCAGCTTGGAAATGAACACTGAAGCTTTCTTT. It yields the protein CASSLEMNTEAFF.

The CDR3 spells CASSPRASVYNEQFF. The CDR3 region has the DNA TGTGCCAGCAGCCCCCGGGCTAGCGTGTACAATGAGCAGTTCTTC. V gene TRBV9 combines with J gene TRBJ2-1, with a weak D call TRBD2 (6 bases). Germline V gives CDR1 SGDLS, CDR2 YYNGEE. Between the trimmed V and J ends, which lost 4 bases and 4 bases, there was a span of 15 bases. The CDR3 is 15 amino acids.

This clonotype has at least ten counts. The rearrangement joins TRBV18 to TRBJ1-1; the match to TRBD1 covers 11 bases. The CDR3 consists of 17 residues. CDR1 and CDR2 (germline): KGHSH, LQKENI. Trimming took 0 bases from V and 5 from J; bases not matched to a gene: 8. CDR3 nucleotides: TGTGCCAGCTCACCACCAGGGGGGACAGGGGGGCATACTGAAGCTTTCTTT. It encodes CASSPPGGTGGHTEAFF.

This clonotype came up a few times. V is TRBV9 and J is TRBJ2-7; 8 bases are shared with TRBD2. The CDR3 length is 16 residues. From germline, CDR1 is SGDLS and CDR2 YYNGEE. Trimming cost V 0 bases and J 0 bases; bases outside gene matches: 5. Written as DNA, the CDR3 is TGTGCCAGCAGCGTAGGGGAGCGGGGGCCCTCCTACGAGCAGTACTTC. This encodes CASSVGERGPSYEQYF.

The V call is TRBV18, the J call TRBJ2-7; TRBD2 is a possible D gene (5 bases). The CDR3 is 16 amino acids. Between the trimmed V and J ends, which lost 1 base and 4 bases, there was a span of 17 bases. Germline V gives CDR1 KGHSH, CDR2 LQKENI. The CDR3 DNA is TGTGCCAGCTCACCACAGGTTCAGGTTAGGGAGTACGAGCAGTACTTC. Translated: CASSPQVQVREYEQYF.